A selection of T cell receptor beta chains follows, all from one sample in a study of shared clonotypes between healthy human individuals. Assay: immunoSEQ multiplex PCR; the TCRdb copy retains only in-frame clones and omits some. This table holds fewer than 1.6 million clones, around 98.5% found once. Sequenced input: naive CD4+ T cells sorted from blood. These receptor sequences come from a man younger than 40 in good health. Each CDR3 is given with its conserved first and last residue. Each record gives: CDR3 protein, CDR3 DNA, clone size, V gene, D gene, J gene. A D gene is named only where the DNA matches it firmly. Part of the rows lack a size; the others show once, few, many or a class for expanded clones.

CASRTLGDTGELFF TGCGCCAGCAGGACACTAGGGGACACCGGGGAGCTGTTTTTT - TRBV5-1 - TRBJ2-2
CASSPNPGLAGAGVTDTQYF TGTGCCAGCAGCCCCAACCCGGGACTAGCGGGAGCCGGAGTCACAGATACGCAGTATTTT - TRBV5-4 TRBD2 TRBJ2-3
CSTHRTDTQYF TGCAGTACCCATCGCACAGATACGCAGTATTTT - TRBV20-1 - TRBJ2-3
CASSLEGGPYEQYF TGTGCCAGCAGCTTAGAAGGAGGTCCCTACGAGCAGTACTTC - TRBV7-2 - TRBJ2-7
CASISPANEKLFF TGTGCCAGCATCAGTCCAGCTAATGAAAAACTGTTTTTT - TRBV6-5 - TRBJ1-4
CASSSHLGLAGYNEQFF TGCGCCAGCAGCTCTCACCTAGGACTAGCGGGATACAATGAGCAGTTCTTC - TRBV5-1 TRBD2 TRBJ2-1
CASSRDSPYEQYF TGTGCCAGCTCGCGGGACAGCCCCTACGAGCAGTACTTC - TRBV18 - TRBJ2-7
CASSTSRDTEAFF TGTGCCAGCAGTACCTCTCGGGACACTGAAGCTTTCTTT - TRBV7-8 - TRBJ1-1
CASSSPKLRAQETQYF TGTGCCAGCAGCTCCCCGAAGTTGCGGGCACAAGAGACCCAGTACTTC - TRBV7-6 - TRBJ2-5
CASSPGLVTTDTQYF TGTGCCAGCAGCCCCGGTTTAGTCACTACAGATACGCAGTATTTT - TRBV7-9 - TRBJ2-3
CASSGLGTDFSSGANVLTF TGTGCCAGCAGCGGGCTAGGGACAGACTTTAGCTCTGGGGCCAACGTCCTGACTTTC once TRBV11-2 TRBD1 TRBJ2-6
CASSLAIESYEQYF TGTGCCAGCAGTCTCGCTATTGAATCCTACGAGCAGTACTTC - TRBV6-5 - TRBJ2-7
CASGQGPWPQHF TGTGCCAGTGGACAGGGCCCATGGCCCCAGCATTTT - TRBV10-3 TRBD1 TRBJ1-5
CASSVGIGELFF TGTGCCAGCAGCGTAGGGATCGGGGAGCTGTTTTTT - TRBV9 - TRBJ2-2
CASEQGARWETQYF TGTGCCAGCGAACAGGGGGCGCGGTGGGAGACCCAGTACTTC - TRBV5-6 TRBD1 TRBJ2-5
CASSRLAGVSYEQYF TGTGCCAGCAGTCGACTAGCGGGGGTATCCTACGAGCAGTACTTC - TRBV2 TRBD2 TRBJ2-7
CASSSIPGQGFSYEQYF TGTGCCAGCAGTTCAATCCCGGGACAGGGGTTTTCCTACGAGCAGTACTTC - TRBV28 TRBD1 TRBJ2-7
CASSFHRLSYEQYF TGTGCCAGCAGCTTCCACCGGTTGTCCTACGAGCAGTACTTC once TRBV11-2 - TRBJ2-7
CASRIVDTQYF TGTGCCAGCAGGATAGTAGATACGCAGTATTTT once TRBV27 - TRBJ2-3
CSVDRDRGYNEQFF TGCAGCGTTGATAGGGACAGGGGCTACAATGAGCAGTTCTTC - TRBV29-1 TRBD1 TRBJ2-1
CASSTGAGGHPDTQYF TGCGCCAGCAGCACAGGAGCGGGAGGGCACCCAGATACGCAGTATTTT - TRBV5-1 TRBD2 TRBJ2-3
CASSVDPKGGNTIYF TGTGCCAGCAGCGTAGACCCAAAAGGGGGGAACACCATATATTTT - TRBV9 - TRBJ1-3
CASSVDVGENEQFF TGTGCCAGCAGCGTAGACGTCGGCGAGAATGAGCAGTTCTTC once TRBV9 - TRBJ2-1
CASSESYRGRERNEQFF TGCGCCAGCAGTGAGTCTTACAGGGGCCGGGAGAGGAATGAGCAGTTCTTC - TRBV10-1 - TRBJ2-1
CASRPGSHEQYF TGTGCCAGCAGGCCCGGCTCCCACGAGCAGTACTTC - TRBV27 - TRBJ2-7
CASSRSSGINEQFF TGTGCCAGTAGTAGGTCTAGCGGGATAAATGAGCAGTTCTTC - TRBV19 TRBD2 TRBJ2-1
CASSENTEPYNEQFF TGTGCCAGCAGTGAGAACACGGAACCCTACAATGAGCAGTTCTTC - TRBV6-1 - TRBJ2-1
CASSPVDRRYQETQYF TGTGCCAGCTCACCAGTTGACCGACGTTACCAAGAGACCCAGTACTTC - TRBV18 - TRBJ2-5
CASSTDAQETQYF TGTGCCAGCAGCACGGACGCACAAGAGACCCAGTACTTC - TRBV5-4 - TRBJ2-5
CASSLAWRDYNEQFF TGCGCCAGCAGCCTCGCCTGGCGTGACTACAATGAGCAGTTCTTC - TRBV4-1 - TRBJ2-1
CASSLSGTGGAGANVLTF TGTGCCAGCAGTTTAAGCGGGACAGGGGGAGCTGGGGCCAACGTCCTGACTTTC - TRBV28 TRBD1 TRBJ2-6
CASSEQLVETQYF TGTGCCAGCAGTGAACAGCTAGTGGAGACCCAGTACTTC once TRBV6-1 - TRBJ2-5
CASSTPRQTSGANVLTF TGTGCCAGCAGCACCCCCCGGCAGACCTCTGGGGCCAACGTCCTGACTTTC once TRBV21-1 - TRBJ2-6
CASSVRGLGETQYF TGTGCCAGCAGCGTAAGGGGTCTCGGAGAGACCCAGTACTTC - TRBV9 - TRBJ2-5
CASSLDPSVNTEAFF TGCGCCAGCAGCTTGGACCCTTCCGTGAACACTGAAGCTTTCTTT - TRBV5-1 - TRBJ1-1
CASSERDSGTQYF TGTGCCAGCAGTGAAAGGGACAGTGGGACCCAGTACTTC - TRBV2 TRBD1 TRBJ2-5
CASSLDRNTEAFF TGTGCCAGCAGTTTAGACAGGAACACTGAAGCTTTCTTT - TRBV2 - TRBJ1-1
CASSSISWAGVDEQFF TGTGCCAGCAGCTCCATCAGCTGGGCGGGCGTTGATGAGCAGTTCTTC - TRBV11-1 - TRBJ2-1
CANPGQGSNQPQHF TGTGCCAACCCGGGACAGGGGAGCAATCAGCCCCAGCATTTT - TRBV21-1 - TRBJ1-5
CASRRDSTNYGYTF TGTGCCAGCCGGAGGGACAGCACTAACTATGGCTACACCTTC - TRBV19 TRBD1 TRBJ1-2